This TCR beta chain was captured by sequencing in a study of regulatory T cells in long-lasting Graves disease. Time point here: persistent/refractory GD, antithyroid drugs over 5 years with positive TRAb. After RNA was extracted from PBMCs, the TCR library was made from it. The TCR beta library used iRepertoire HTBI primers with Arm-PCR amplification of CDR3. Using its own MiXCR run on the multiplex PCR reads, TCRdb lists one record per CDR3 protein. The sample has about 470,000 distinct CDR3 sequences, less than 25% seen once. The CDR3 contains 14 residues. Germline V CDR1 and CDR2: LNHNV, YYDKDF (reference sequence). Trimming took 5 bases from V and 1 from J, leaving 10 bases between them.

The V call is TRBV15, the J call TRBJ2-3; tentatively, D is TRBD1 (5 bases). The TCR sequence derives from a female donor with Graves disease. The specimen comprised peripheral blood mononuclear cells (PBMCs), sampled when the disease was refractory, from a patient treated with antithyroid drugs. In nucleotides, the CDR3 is TGTGCCACCAGCGTCGAGACAGGCACAGATACGCAGTATTTT. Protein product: CATSVETGTDTQYF. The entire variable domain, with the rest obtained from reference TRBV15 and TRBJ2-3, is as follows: DAMVIQNPRYQVTQFGKPVTLSCSQTLNHNVMYWYQQKSSQAPKLLFHYYDKDFNNEADTPDNFQSRRPNTSFCFLDIRSPGLGDTAMYLCATSVETGTDTQYFGPGTRLTVL.